This TCR beta chain was recorded in a study of T cell repertoires in cytomegalovirus infection. Study at large: Public TCR beta signature analysis indicated the presence of both CMV infection and matching HLA type.

Each CDR3 protein is one row after TCRdb ran MiXCR on the reads. The data hold about 530,000 distinct CDR3 sequences, with 26% observed a single time. V shed 5 bases and J 4 bases; nucleotides not matched to a gene: 7. Germline CDR1 and CDR2: SGHVS and FQNEAQ. This CDR3 has 15 residues. Study-wide results and caveats: Using cumulative public TCR beta family frequency, the authors identified those who carried CMV together with the relevant HLA.

This clonotype showed up many times. Its antigen is not identified. This sequence was found in a human donor in good health (CMV status not recorded). Some clones in this sample may be carry-over from other donors' samples. The J gene is TRBJ2-3, the V gene TRBV7-8; TRBD2 matches 9 bases. Sequenced: PBMCs. CDR3 DNA sequence: TGTGCCAGCAGCATTAGCGGGAGTCGGGCAGATACGCAGTATTTT. Residues: CASSISGSRADTQYF.